What follows is one T cell receptor (beta chain) and its context. The CDR3 covers 12 residues. J was trimmed by 1 base and V by 8 bases; bases with no gene match: 1. The germline V gene has CDR1 SNHLY and CDR2 FYNNEI. This sample stems from a study of glioma-infiltrating T cells after dendritic cell vaccination. The primer mix had 60 V beta and 13 J beta primers. Data came from immunoSEQ multiplex PCR; TCRdb stores just in-frame clones and leaves some out. The sample records approximately 99,000 clones, approximately 80% being singletons. Indicated time point: after dendritic cell vaccination, including at tumor progression/relapse.

The V gene is TRBV2, the J gene TRBJ2-7, with 8 positions matching TRBD2. Sequencing used blood, obtained after dendritic cell vaccination. This TCR came from a human donor with glioblastoma. The CDR3 spells CASRGGSYEQYF. CDR3 sequence (DNA): TGTGCCAGCCGGGGGGGATCCTACGAGCAGTACTTC.